This T cell receptor (beta chain) was retrieved from a study of beta chain features in type 1 diabetes. Points from the study as a whole: All four CD4+ subsets of Type 1 diabetes patients contained TCRB CDR3s that were moderately but significantly shorter. Naive, central memory and Treg TCRB repertoires appeared more alike in patients than in healthy donors.

V lost 0 bases, J lost 9 bases, and 6 bases stayed unmatched. CDR3 length: 15 amino acids. Germline V gives CDR1 MNHNY, CDR2 SVGAGI (reference sequence). Reverse transcription of all isolated RNA meant that expressed TCRB transcripts were sequenced. Several million reads per sample on average were obtained from naive, central memory and regulatory T cell samples. Profiled with immunoSEQ multiplex PCR; TCRdb holds only in-frame clones, not every one. The repertoire holds 300,000 to 400,000 clones, approximately 10% seen once, with roughly 0.99% in the top ten. A word on this clone: Its antigen is currently unknown.

The rearrangement joins TRBV6-6 to TRBJ2-1, with 9 bases fitting TRBD2. The clonotype comes from a man aged 30 to 45 with type 1 diabetes. Sequencing was done on a sample of central memory CD4+ T cells from blood. In DNA, the CDR3 is TGTGCCAGCAGTTACTCTCGGCGGGGGGGCTCTGAGCAGTTCTTC. Its protein is CASSYSRRGGSEQFF.